This T cell receptor beta chain appears in the sequencing data of a study of T cell responses to AZD1222 COVID-19 vaccine. Germline V gives CDR1 SNHLY, CDR2 FYNNEI. The CDR3 is 15 amino acids. V was pared by 1 base and J by 0 bases, with 7 bases between. A single count supports this clone. The antigen remains undetermined. Method: immunoSEQ multiplex PCR; TCRdb's copy keeps in-frame clones and lacks some. The sample consists of 150,000 or so clones, approximately 90% of them appearing once. Findings and caveats of the study: The repertoires were collected only after the peak T cell response. Donors were chiefly white British, with a greater number of females, and clonal diversity was perhaps underestimated. Only a handful of AZD1222 recipients, more than five in all, had baseline seropositivity. Mapped onto spike, vaccine-associated CD4 TCRs spanned it and were dominant at 160-218 and 743-854.

This chain links TRBV2 with TRBJ2-4; no clear D. This sequence originates from an adult who received the AZD1222 COVID-19 vaccine. Material: peripheral blood, obtained 28 days after the second AZD1222 dose. In DNA, the CDR3 is TGTGCCAGCAGTGAAGGGGGAATAGCCAAAAACATTCAGTACTTC. It specifies CASSEGGIAKNIQYF.